The rows below give T cell receptor beta chains drawn from one sample of a study of CD8 T cells in Susac syndrome. TCRdb ran MiXCR on the immunoSEQ multiplex PCR reads and lists one entry per CDR3 protein. The sample contains fewer than 150,000 distinct CDR3 sequences, approximately 93% of which appear only once. The sequencing input was CD8+ T cells from PBMCs. Receptors were obtained from a human donor in good health. The CDR3 runs from the conserved cysteine through the conserved F or W. A D gene is named only where the DNA matches it firmly. The size of a clone is reported for some rows only, either as once, few or many, or as a class for expanded clones.

v_call: TRBV27; j_call: TRBJ1-5; clone_size: -; d_call: -; cdr3_nt: TGTGCCAGCAGCCCAGGGTTCAATCAGCCCCAGCATTTT; cdr3_aa: CASSPGFNQPQHF
v_call: TRBV20-1; j_call: TRBJ2-5; clone_size: -; d_call: TRBD1; cdr3_nt: TGCAGTGCTAGAGACCGACAGGGGGCATGGGGAGAGACCCAGTACTTC; cdr3_aa: CSARDRQGAWGETQYF
v_call: TRBV7-9; j_call: TRBJ2-7; clone_size: -; d_call: TRBD2; cdr3_nt: TGTGCCAGCAGCCCTAGCGGGTTCTACGAGCAGTACTTC; cdr3_aa: CASSPSGFYEQYF
v_call: TRBV29-1; j_call: TRBJ1-5; clone_size: -; d_call: TRBD1; cdr3_nt: TGCAGCGTCACAGGGGTGGGGGGCCAGCCCCAGCATTTT; cdr3_aa: CSVTGVGGQPQHF
v_call: TRBV15; j_call: TRBJ2-2; clone_size: -; d_call: -; cdr3_nt: TGTGCCACCCTAACAGGGACCGGGGAGCTGTTTTTT; cdr3_aa: CATLTGTGELFF
v_call: TRBV4-3; j_call: TRBJ2-1; clone_size: -; d_call: TRBD2; cdr3_nt: TGCGCCAGCAGCCAATCTAGCGGGGAGAATGAGCAGTTCTTC; cdr3_aa: CASSQSSGENEQFF
v_call: TRBV23-1; j_call: TRBJ2-1; clone_size: -; d_call: TRBD1; cdr3_nt: TGCGCCAGCAGTCAATCTGGGACAGAAAAGCGATACAATGAGCAGTTCTTC; cdr3_aa: CASSQSGTEKRYNEQFF
v_call: TRBV12-3/TRBV12-4; j_call: TRBJ2-2; clone_size: -; d_call: -; cdr3_nt: TGTGCCAGCAGTTTGCGGCCGGGGTTCACCGGGGAGCTGTTTTTT; cdr3_aa: CASSLRPGFTGELFF
v_call: TRBV30; j_call: TRBJ2-7; clone_size: -; d_call: TRBD2; cdr3_nt: TGTGCCTGGAGTGTGGGGGGGGAGCAGTACTTC; cdr3_aa: CAWSVGGEQYF
v_call: TRBV2; j_call: TRBJ2-1; clone_size: -; d_call: -; cdr3_nt: TGTGCCAGCAGGCCTACTAGTTCTGAGCAGTTCTTC; cdr3_aa: CASRPTSSEQFF
v_call: TRBV6-2/TRBV6-3; j_call: TRBJ2-5; clone_size: -; d_call: -; cdr3_nt: TGTGCCAGCAGTTACTCGAAGCAGACCCAGTACTTC; cdr3_aa: CASSYSKQTQYF
v_call: TRBV7-2; j_call: TRBJ2-5; clone_size: -; d_call: TRBD2; cdr3_nt: TGTGCCAGCAGCTCCCCCCAGGTAGCGGGAGACGAGACCCAGTACTTC; cdr3_aa: CASSSPQVAGDETQYF
v_call: TRBV7-2; j_call: TRBJ2-2; clone_size: once; d_call: TRBD1; cdr3_nt: TGTGCCAGCAGCTTAGTTTTGGACAGGCGGTACACCGGGGAGCTGTTTTTT; cdr3_aa: CASSLVLDRRYTGELFF
v_call: TRBV24-1; j_call: TRBJ2-1; clone_size: -; d_call: -; cdr3_nt: TGTGCCACCAGCGTAGGGACGCTAAGCTCCTACAATGAGCAGTTCTTC; cdr3_aa: CATSVGTLSSYNEQFF
v_call: TRBV7-9; j_call: TRBJ1-2; clone_size: -; d_call: TRBD1; cdr3_nt: TGTGCCAGCAGCTTCGTGGAGCGGACAGGCATAGACGGCTACACCTTC; cdr3_aa: CASSFVERTGIDGYTF
v_call: TRBV7-6; j_call: TRBJ2-7; clone_size: -; d_call: TRBD1; cdr3_nt: TGTGCCAGCACCCTCGGGACAGGGGAGGACGAGCAGTACTTC; cdr3_aa: CASTLGTGEDEQYF
v_call: TRBV6-2/TRBV6-3; j_call: TRBJ2-1; clone_size: once; d_call: TRBD1; cdr3_nt: TGTGCCAGGAGTTACTCGGACAGGGGGTCCAATGAGCAGTTCTTC; cdr3_aa: CARSYSDRGSNEQFF
v_call: TRBV20-1; j_call: TRBJ2-7; clone_size: -; d_call: TRBD1; cdr3_nt: TGCAGTGCTAGAGGGGCAGGGGGCTCCTACGAGCAGTACTTC; cdr3_aa: CSARGAGGSYEQYF
v_call: TRBV20-1; j_call: TRBJ2-5; clone_size: -; d_call: -; cdr3_nt: TGCAGTGCTCGGGCGGGGACAGAGACCCAGTACTTC; cdr3_aa: CSARAGTETQYF
v_call: TRBV15; j_call: TRBJ1-5; clone_size: -; d_call: -; cdr3_nt: TGTGCCACCAGCAGAGGACTTCAGCCCCAGCATTTT; cdr3_aa: CATSRGLQPQHF
v_call: TRBV4-3; j_call: TRBJ2-7; clone_size: -; d_call: TRBD2; cdr3_nt: TGCGCCAGCAGCCAAGATTCGTGGTCTAGCGGGAGTTACGAGCAGTACTTC; cdr3_aa: CASSQDSWSSGSYEQYF
v_call: TRBV28; j_call: TRBJ2-7; clone_size: -; d_call: TRBD1; cdr3_nt: TGTGCCAGCAGTTTATGGCGGACAGGGGGTGGGTACGAGCAGTACTTC; cdr3_aa: CASSLWRTGGGYEQYF